Presented here are 26 T cell receptor beta chains from one specimen sequenced in a study of neurological immune-mediated disorders. TCRdb processed the 5' RACE reads anew with MiXCR; each CDR3 protein has one entry. The table has about 55,000 distinct CDR3 sequences, 3.6% seen once. The sequenced sample was PBMCs. The receptors shown here come from a man aged 30 to 45 with multiple sclerosis.

This clonotype was found many times. The chain carries TRBV20-1 and TRBJ1-5; TRBD1 might be the D (6 bases). Trimming took 0 bases from V and 9 from J, leaving 21 bases between them. CDR3 size: 16 residues. Germline CDR1 is DFQATT and CDR2 is SNEGSKA (reference sequence). The CDR3: CSARDFRGAGFAPQHF. The CDR3 DNA follows: TGCAGTGCTAGAGATTTTCGGGGGGCCGGGTTTGCGCCCCAGCATTTT.

This clonotype was found many times. The chain couples TRBV20-1 to TRBJ2-2, with D maybe TRBD2 (5 bases). Trimming removed 0 bases at V and 6 bases at J, with 8 bases between. Looked up from germline, CDR1 is DFQATT and CDR2 is SNEGSKA (reference sequence). The CDR3 runs 13 residues. As DNA, the CDR3 is TGCAGTGCTAGAGATGGTAGCGCCGGGGAGCTGTTTTTT. Residues: CSARDGSAGELFF.

This clonotype occurred many times. The rearrangement links TRBV3-1 to TRBJ2-7, with 10 bases matching TRBD2. V lost 5 bases to trimming and J lost 1 base; unmatched junction nucleotides: 5. Per germline, CDR1 LGHDT and CDR2 YNNKEL (reference sequence). The CDR3 length is 15 residues. CDR3 nucleotide sequence: TGTGCCAGCAGCTGGCGGACTAGCGGTTCCTACGAGCAGTACTTC. Encoded protein: CASSWRTSGSYEQYF.

This clonotype was recorded many times. The chain has TRBV6-6 and TRBJ1-2, with 12 bases lining up with TRBD1. This CDR3 has 19 amino acids. CDR1 is MNHNY, CDR2 SVGAGI, per germline (reference sequence). V lost 0 bases, J lost 0 bases, and 8 bases stayed unmatched. In nucleotides, the CDR3 is TGTGCCAGCAGTTACTCCCCCGGGACAGGGGGCCATGCTAACTATGGCTACACCTTC. This encodes CASSYSPGTGGHANYGYTF.

This clonotype occurred many times. The chain recombines TRBV12-3 or TRBV12-4 with TRBJ1-1, with unresolved D. This CDR3 spans 14 amino acids. Deletions cut 0 bases from V and 1 base from J, with 6 bases between. The CDR3 is CASSLAITNTEAFF. The DNA for the CDR3 is TGTGCCAGCAGTTTAGCCATCACGAACACTGAAGCTTTCTTT.

Many counts were recorded for this clonotype. This rearrangement joins TRBV7-9 to TRBJ2-1; 11 bases fit TRBD2. The CDR3 loop spans 17 amino acids. Germline loops: CDR1 SEHNR, CDR2 FQNEAQ (reference sequence). V gave up 3 bases and J gave up 0 bases; unmatched junction bases: 4. CDR3 region: CASSFTSGGFSYNEQFF. For the CDR3, the DNA is TGTGCCAGCAGCTTTACTAGCGGGGGTTTCTCCTACAATGAGCAGTTCTTC.

This clonotype was detected many times. The chain has TRBV7-9 and TRBJ2-1, with D maybe TRBD1 (6 bases). CDR3 length equals 13 residues. Per the germline V gene, CDR1 is SEHNR and CDR2 is FQNEAQ (reference sequence). Between the trimmed V and J ends, which lost 7 bases and 7 bases, there was a span of 14 bases. The CDR3 DNA sequence: TGTGCCAGCAAGTTGGGGGCGCGTAATGAGCAGTTCTTC. It specifies CASKLGARNEQFF.

This clonotype was counted many times. A read error may account for a junction end that differs from germline. This chain connects TRBV15 to TRBJ1-5; TRBD1 is a possible D gene (6 bases). This CDR3 region has 14 residues. Germline V gene data show CDR1 as LNHNV and CDR2 as YYDKDF (reference sequence). Here the CDR3 reads CATSRGSGDQPQNF. CDR3 nucleotide sequence: TGTGCCACCAGCAGAGGGTCAGGGGACCAGCCCCAGAATTTT.

This clonotype has a count of ten or more. The gene calls are TRBV21-1 and TRBJ1-2; the table assigns TRBD1, which was not confirmed against the DNA. TRBV21-1 is recorded as a pseudogene. The CDR3 is 13 amino acids. The CDR3 bases are TGTGTCAGGGGCAGGGGTGGTGACTATGGCTACACCTTC. Its protein is CVRGRGGDYGYTF.

The chain joins TRBV12-3 or TRBV12-4 to TRBJ2-1; TRBD1 aligns across 7 bases. The CDR3 loop spans 15 amino acids. Trimming at V came to 6 bases and at J to 6 bases, leaving 11 bases not matched to a gene. DNA of the CDR3: TGTGCCAGCAGGAGAGACAGGGAGACGGGCAATGAGCAGTTCTTC. Amino acids: CASRRDRETGNEQFF.

This clonotype was recorded many times. The V call is TRBV10-3, the J call TRBJ2-3, with 11 positions matching TRBD2. Per the germline V gene, CDR1 is ENHRY and CDR2 is SYGVKD. With V trimmed by 0 bases and J by 3 bases, 5 bases remained unmatched. The CDR3 spans 17 residues. This CDR3 is CAISESSSGRRTDTQYF. The CDR3, as DNA: TGTGCCATCAGTGAGTCGTCTAGCGGGAGGCGGACAGATACGCAGTATTTT.

This clonotype was found many times. The chain links TRBV27 to TRBJ2-5; D perhaps matches TRBD2 (6 bases). Germline V gives CDR1 MNHEY, CDR2 SMNVEV (reference sequence). The germline V and J ends were trimmed by 0 bases and 0 bases, with 8 bases remaining between them. The CDR3 runs 15 residues. The CDR3, as DNA: TGTGCCAGCAGTTTATCTTGGGACTACCAAGAGACCCAGTACTTC. This gives the protein CASSLSWDYQETQYF.

This clonotype was observed at least ten times. The chain links TRBV20-1 to TRBJ1-1, with D uncertain. This CDR3 has 12 amino acids. Germline V gives CDR1 DFQATT, CDR2 SNEGSKA (reference sequence). Trimming left V 6 bases short and J 5 bases short, with 13 bases between. The CDR3 coding sequence is TGCAGTGCCCGGACTACAATGACTGAAGCTTTCTTT. Protein sequence: CSARTTMTEAFF.

This clonotype was seen ten or more times. The chain uses TRBV10-2 and TRBJ1-6; perhaps TRBD1 as D (6 bases). Germline assignment: CDR1 WSHSY and CDR2 SAAADI. The germline V and J ends were trimmed by 0 bases and 7 bases, with 10 bases remaining between them. This CDR3 is 15 amino acids long. The DNA of the CDR3 is TGCGCCAGCAGTGAGTCGAAGGGGGGGAATTCACCCCTCCACTTT. The encoded protein is CASSESKGGNSPLHF.

The table lists this clonotype with many counts. The chain couples TRBV20-1 to TRBJ2-3; TRBD1 matches at 11 bases. Trimming at V came to 5 bases and at J to 4 bases, leaving 8 bases not matched to a gene. CDR1 DFQATT and CDR2 SNEGSKA come from the germline V gene (reference sequence). CDR3 size: 15 residues. The CDR3 DNA follows: TGCAGTGCTTCTTGGACAGGGGGCGTCGCAGATACGCAGTATTTT. The encoded protein is CSASWTGGVADTQYF.

This clonotype was seen repeatedly, ten times or more. Germline is not matched at one junction end, which may reflect a read error. The rearrangement joins TRBV28 to TRBJ1-5, with 8 bases aligning to TRBD1. CDR3 length: 18 amino acids. The germline V gene encodes CDR1 MDHEN and CDR2 SYDVKM. CDR3 nucleotide sequence: TGTGCCAGCAGTTTAAGAGCCCCGACAGGGGCCCTTAATCAGCCCCAGAATTTT. Protein: CASSLRAPTGALNQPQNF.

This clonotype appeared a few times. This chain joins TRBV10-3 and TRBJ2-5, with 10 bases lining up with TRBD2. Germline values: CDR1 ENHRY, CDR2 SYGVKD. V was clipped by 6 bases and J by 7 bases; unmatched bases: 14. This CDR3 is 16 amino acids long. DNA of the CDR3: TGTGCCATCAGAGAGCGGGGGGGCCTCTATGGCGGGACCCAGTACTTC. Protein sequence: CAIRERGGLYGGTQYF.

This clonotype was seen ten or more times. The chain has TRBV6-5 and TRBJ2-5; 8 nucleotides match TRBD1. Losses at the gene ends were 4 bases for V and 5 bases for J; bases not matched to a gene: 9. The germline V gene has CDR1 MNHEY and CDR2 SVGAGI. The CDR3 totals 15 residues. The chain's CDR3 is CASSFGTGHGETQYF. The CDR3 DNA reads TGTGCCAGCAGTTTCGGGACAGGCCACGGGGAGACCCAGTACTTC.

In its sample, this clonotype was seen many times. The J gene is TRBJ1-1, the V gene TRBV15; 10 bases map to TRBD1. Germline V CDR1 and CDR2: LNHNV, YYDKDF (reference sequence). CDR3 length equals 16 residues. Trimming removed 3 bases from V and 3 bases from J; junction bases left unmatched: 7. As DNA, the CDR3 is TGTGCCACCAGCAGGGGACAGGGGCCCCTAGACACTGAAGCTTTCTTT. Amino acid sequence: CATSRGQGPLDTEAFF.

This clonotype was seen many times. The chain carries TRBV6-5 and TRBJ2-2, with a possible D match to TRBD2 (6 bases). The V and J ends lost 6 bases and 7 bases respectively, with 6 bases between them. The germline gives CDR1 MNHEY, CDR2 SVGAGI. This CDR3 has 11 residues. The DNA for the CDR3 is TGTGCCAGCAGCGGGGGCGGGGAGCTGTTTTTT. This encodes CASSGGGELFF.

This clonotype was observed at least ten times. The chain links TRBV25-1 to TRBJ1-5; D gene uncertain. Germline assignment: CDR1 MGHDK and CDR2 SYGVNS. V dropped 1 base and J dropped 1 base, with 8 bases sitting between them. The CDR3 extends over 15 amino acids. Here the CDR3 reads CASSESTISNQPQHF. The CDR3 coding sequence is TGTGCCAGCAGTGAATCGACGATCAGCAATCAGCCCCAGCATTTT.

The sample holds many counts of this clonotype. This chain's CDR3 is CASSLSPGPRTDTQYF. The CDR3 DNA reads TGCGCCAGCAGCTTGTCCCCAGGCCCACGCACAGATACGCAGTATTTT. This chain joins TRBV5-1 and TRBJ2-3, with unresolved D. The CDR3 totals 16 residues. Germline lookup yields CDR1 SGHRS and CDR2 YFSETQ. Trimming removed 1 base from V and 1 base from J, with 13 bases in between.

Many counts were recorded for this clonotype. The genes are TRBV15 and TRBJ1-2, with TRBD1 as a possible D gene (6 bases). Trimming pared 3 bases from V and 6 bases from J, leaving 14 bases between. This CDR3 is built from 14 residues. The V gene's germline CDR1 is LNHNV and CDR2 YYDKDF (reference sequence). In nucleotides, the CDR3 is TGTGCCACCAGCAGCATGACAGGTATCGATGGCTACACCTTC. Translated: CATSSMTGIDGYTF.

This clonotype was picked up many times. The chain uses TRBV10-3 and TRBJ2-3, with 7 positions matching TRBD2. The CDR3 has 14 amino acids. The trim removed 3 bases at V and 6 bases at J, leaving 6 bases unmatched. Germline CDR1 reads ENHRY; CDR2 reads SYGVKD. In nucleotides, the CDR3 is TGTGCCATCAGTGAATCGGCGGGGGAGGATACGCAGTATTTT. Translation: CAISESAGEDTQYF.

This clonotype occurred many times. V and J are TRBV6-1 and TRBJ2-3; 9 bases agree with TRBD2. The CDR3 is 15 amino acids. CDR1 and CDR2 from the germline V gene are MNHNS and SASEGT. V was pared by 4 bases and J by 4 bases, with 6 bases of the junction left unmatched. CDR3 sequence reads: CASSGSSGSPDTQYF. Written as DNA, the CDR3 is TGTGCCAGCAGTGGGAGTAGCGGGAGCCCAGATACGCAGTATTTT.

Ten or more counts support this clonotype. The V gene is TRBV18, the J gene TRBJ2-1; D could derive from TRBD1 or TRBD2 (5 bases each). The CDR3 consists of 17 residues. V was clipped by 0 bases and J by 4 bases, with 16 bases between them. In germline, CDR1 is KGHSH, CDR2 LQKENI. In DNA form, the CDR3 reads TGTGCCAGCTCACCACCGAGAAGTGGGGACCGATACAATGAGCAGTTCTTC. Protein product: CASSPPRSGDRYNEQFF.